The clone carrying this T cell receptor (beta chain) was counted between two and nine times. Unique molecular identifiers were incorporated into the prepared TCRbeta library. TCRdb reprocessed the PCR reads via MiXCR and lists one record per CDR3 protein. Of around 130,000 distinct CDR3 sequences listed, around a tenth are singletons. The data were taken from a study of T-cell reconstitution after alpha-beta-depleted transplantation in children. There are 13 residues in the CDR3. Trimming took off 4 bases at V and 0 bases at J, with 9 bases between the two ends. Germline loops: CDR1 DFQATT, CDR2 SNEGSKA (reference sequence).

The TCR was taken from a girl in the first two years of life who had a stem cell transplant for combined immunodeficiency, so the T cells may come from the graft donor. This chain joins TRBV20-1 and TRBJ1-1, with D perhaps TRBD1 (5 bases). The specimen comprised PBMCs, mostly from graft donor cells, sampled 180 days after TCRalphabeta/CD19-depleted stem cell transplant. The CDR3 is CSATQTVNTEAFF. The CDR3 DNA follows: TGCAGTGCTACCCAGACAGTGAACACTGAAGCTTTCTTT.